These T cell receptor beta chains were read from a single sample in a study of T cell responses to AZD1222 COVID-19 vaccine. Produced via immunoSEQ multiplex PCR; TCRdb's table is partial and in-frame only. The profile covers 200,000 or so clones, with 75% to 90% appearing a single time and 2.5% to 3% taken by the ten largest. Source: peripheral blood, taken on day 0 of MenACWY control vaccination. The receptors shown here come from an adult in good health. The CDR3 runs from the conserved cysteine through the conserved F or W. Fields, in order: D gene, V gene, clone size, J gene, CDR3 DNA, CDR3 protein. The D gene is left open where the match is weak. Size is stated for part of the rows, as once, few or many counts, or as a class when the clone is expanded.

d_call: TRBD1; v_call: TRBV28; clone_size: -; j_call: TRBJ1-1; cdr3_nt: TGTGCCAGCAGGGGGACAGAGAACACTGAAGCTTTCTTT; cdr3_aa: CASRGTENTEAFF
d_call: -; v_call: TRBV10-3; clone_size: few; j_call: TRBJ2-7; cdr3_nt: TGTGCCATCAGTGACCCGGGACGGATTGTTCAGCAGTACTTC; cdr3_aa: CAISDPGRIVQQYF
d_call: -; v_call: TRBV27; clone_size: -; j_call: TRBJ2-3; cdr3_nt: TGTGCCAGCAGTACCAGGCGGGGCACAGATACGCAGTATTTT; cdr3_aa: CASSTRRGTDTQYF
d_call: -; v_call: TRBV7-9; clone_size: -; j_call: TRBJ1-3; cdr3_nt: TGTGCCAGCAGCCCACAGGGCCGTGACACCATATATTTT; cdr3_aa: CASSPQGRDTIYF
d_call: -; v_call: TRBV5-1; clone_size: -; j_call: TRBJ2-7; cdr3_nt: TGCGCCAGCAGCCCCGGGACCCGTGGGGACGAGCAGTACTTC; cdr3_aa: CASSPGTRGDEQYF
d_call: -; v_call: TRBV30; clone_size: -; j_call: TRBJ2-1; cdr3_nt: TGTGCCTGGAGTCCCCCAGTGAGGGTGGATGAGCAGTTCTTC; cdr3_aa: CAWSPPVRVDEQFF
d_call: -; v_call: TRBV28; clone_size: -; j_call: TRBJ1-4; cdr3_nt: TGTGCCAGCACCTCGGGGGGCCTGAGTGAAAAACTGTTTTTT; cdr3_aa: CASTSGGLSEKLFF
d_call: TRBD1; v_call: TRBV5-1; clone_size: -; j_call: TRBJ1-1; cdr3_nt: TGCGCCAGCAGCAGGGGGACAGTGGGCACTGAAGCTTTCTTT; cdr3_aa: CASSRGTVGTEAFF
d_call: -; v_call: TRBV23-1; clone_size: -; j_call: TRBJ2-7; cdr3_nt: TGCGCCAGCAGTCAATCGGAAGGGGCTTACGAGCAGTACTTC; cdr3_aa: CASSQSEGAYEQYF
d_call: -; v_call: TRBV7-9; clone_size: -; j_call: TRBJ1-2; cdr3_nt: TGTGCCAGCAGCCCCACCCTTACAAGGGAGGTAGAAGTCGAGGGCTACACCTTC; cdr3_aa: CASSPTLTREVEVEGYTF
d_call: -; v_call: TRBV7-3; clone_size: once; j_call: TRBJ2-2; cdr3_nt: TGTGCCAGCAGCTTAAAGGGCCTCTACAGGGACACCGGGGAGCTGTTTTTT; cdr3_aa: CASSLKGLYRDTGELFF
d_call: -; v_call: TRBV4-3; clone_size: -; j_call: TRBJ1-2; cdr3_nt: TGCGCCAGCAGCCAAGAGTGGGCCCAACCTTATGGCTACACCTTC; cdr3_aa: CASSQEWAQPYGYTF
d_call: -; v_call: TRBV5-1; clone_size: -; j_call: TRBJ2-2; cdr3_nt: TGCGCCAGCAGCTTGGCGGTGGCGAACACCGGGGAGCTGTTTTTT; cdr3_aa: CASSLAVANTGELFF
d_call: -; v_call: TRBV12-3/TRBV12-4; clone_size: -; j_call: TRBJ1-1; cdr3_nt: TGTGCCAGCAGGGTACAGGAGAACACTGAAGCTTTCTTT; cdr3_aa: CASRVQENTEAFF
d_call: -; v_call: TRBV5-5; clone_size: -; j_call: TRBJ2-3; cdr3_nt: TGTGCCAGCAGCTTGCTGGGACAACCCCCAGATACGCAGTATTTT; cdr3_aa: CASSLLGQPPDTQYF
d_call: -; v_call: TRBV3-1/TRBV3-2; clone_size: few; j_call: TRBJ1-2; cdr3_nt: TGTGCCAGCAGCCGTGTCGCGTCTAGTTATGGCTACACCTTC; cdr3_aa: CASSRVASSYGYTF
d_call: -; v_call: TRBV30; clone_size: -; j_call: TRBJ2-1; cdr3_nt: TGTGCCTGGAGTCTGGGTGCTGAGCAGTTCTTC; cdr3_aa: CAWSLGAEQFF
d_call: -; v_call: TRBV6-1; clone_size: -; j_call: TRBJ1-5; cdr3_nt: TGTGCCAGCAGTGAAACTTGGGGCTCTAATCAGCCCCAGCATTTT; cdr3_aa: CASSETWGSNQPQHF
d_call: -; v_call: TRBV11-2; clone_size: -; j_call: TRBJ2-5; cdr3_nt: TGTGCCAGCAGCTTAGATCTCGTGCCCCAAGAGACCCAGTACTTC; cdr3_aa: CASSLDLVPQETQYF
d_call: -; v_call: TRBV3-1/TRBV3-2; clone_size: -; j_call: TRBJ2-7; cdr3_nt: TGTGCCAGCAGCGCCGGAATCTACGAGCAGTACTTC; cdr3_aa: CASSAGIYEQYF
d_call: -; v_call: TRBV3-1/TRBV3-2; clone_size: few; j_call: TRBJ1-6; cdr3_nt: TGTGCCAGCAGCCAGGCGAATTCACCCCTCCACTTT; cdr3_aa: CASSQANSPLHF
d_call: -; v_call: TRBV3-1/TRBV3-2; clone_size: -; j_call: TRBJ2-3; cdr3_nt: TGTGCCAGCAGCCAAGTTTCGGGGAGCACAGATACGCAGTATTTT; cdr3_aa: CASSQVSGSTDTQYF
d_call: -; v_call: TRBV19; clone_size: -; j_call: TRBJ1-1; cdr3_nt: TGTGCCAGTAGTCGGACACAAGCGAACACTGAAGCTTTCTTT; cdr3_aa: CASSRTQANTEAFF
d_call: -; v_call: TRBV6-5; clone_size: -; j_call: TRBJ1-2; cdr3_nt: TGTGCCAGCAGCTCCCGGGGCGGAAACTATGGCTACACCTTC; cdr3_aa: CASSSRGGNYGYTF
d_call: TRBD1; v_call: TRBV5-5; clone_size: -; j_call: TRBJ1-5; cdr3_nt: TGTGCCAGCAGGACCACAGGGGCCATCAATCAGCCCCAGCATTTT; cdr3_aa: CASRTTGAINQPQHF
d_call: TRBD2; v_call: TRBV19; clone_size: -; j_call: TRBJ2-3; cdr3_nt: TGTGCCAGTAGTAGACTAGCAGGCTACACAGATACGCAGTATTTT; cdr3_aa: CASSRLAGYTDTQYF
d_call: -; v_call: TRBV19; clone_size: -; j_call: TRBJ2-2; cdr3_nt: TGTGCCAGTTCGGTGGACAGGAACACCGGGGAGCTGTTTTTT; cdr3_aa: CASSVDRNTGELFF
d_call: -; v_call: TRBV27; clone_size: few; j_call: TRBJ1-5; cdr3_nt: TGTGCCAGCAGTTTATCTGAGAATAGCAATCAGCCCCAGCATTTT; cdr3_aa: CASSLSENSNQPQHF
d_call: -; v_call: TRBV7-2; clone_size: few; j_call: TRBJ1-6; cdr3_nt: TGTGCCAGCAGCTTAGGCAGCAGAAATTCACCCCTCCACTTT; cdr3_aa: CASSLGSRNSPLHF
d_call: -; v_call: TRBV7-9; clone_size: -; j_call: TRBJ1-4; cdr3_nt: TGTGCCAGCAGCCAAACCGGACAGATTTGGGAAAAACTGTTTTTT; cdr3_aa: CASSQTGQIWEKLFF
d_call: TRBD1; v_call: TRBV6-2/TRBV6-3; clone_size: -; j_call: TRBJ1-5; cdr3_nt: TGTGCCAGCAGTTACTCGACGGGACAGGGTTATCAGCCCCAGCATTTT; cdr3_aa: CASSYSTGQGYQPQHF
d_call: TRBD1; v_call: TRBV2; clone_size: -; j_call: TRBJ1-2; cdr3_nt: TGTGCCAGCAGTGCCAGGGGGGTTAACTATGGCTACACCTTC; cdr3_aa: CASSARGVNYGYTF
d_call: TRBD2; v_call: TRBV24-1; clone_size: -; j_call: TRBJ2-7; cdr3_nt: TGTGCCACCAGTGATAGGACTAGCGGGGGGACCTACGAGCAGTACTTC; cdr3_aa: CATSDRTSGGTYEQYF
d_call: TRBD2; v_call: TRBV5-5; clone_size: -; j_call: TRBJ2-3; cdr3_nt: TGTGCCAGCAGCTTGTTTAGCGGGGGGGCTTATGTAGATACGCAGTATTTT; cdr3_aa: CASSLFSGGAYVDTQYF
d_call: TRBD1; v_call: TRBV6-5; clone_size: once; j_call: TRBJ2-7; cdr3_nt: TGTGCCAGCAGTCGGGACAGGGGTTACGAGCAGTACTTC; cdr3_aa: CASSRDRGYEQYF
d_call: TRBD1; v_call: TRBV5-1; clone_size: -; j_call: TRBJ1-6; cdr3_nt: TGCGCCAGCAGCCTAATGGGGACAGCGGACTATTCACCCCTCCACTTT; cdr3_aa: CASSLMGTADYSPLHF
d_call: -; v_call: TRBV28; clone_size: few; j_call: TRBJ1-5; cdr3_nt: TGTGCCAGCAGTTTTTCTCAGCCCCAGCATTTT; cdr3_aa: CASSFSQPQHF
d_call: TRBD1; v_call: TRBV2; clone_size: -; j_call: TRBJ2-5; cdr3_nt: TGTGCCAGCAGGGACAGGGGAGGTGGGGAGACCCAGTACTTC; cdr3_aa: CASRDRGGGETQYF
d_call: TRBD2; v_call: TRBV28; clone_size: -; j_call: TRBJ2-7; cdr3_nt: TGTGCCAGTCCCAGGCTAGCGGGGAGCTCCTACGAGCAGTACTTC; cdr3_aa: CASPRLAGSSYEQYF
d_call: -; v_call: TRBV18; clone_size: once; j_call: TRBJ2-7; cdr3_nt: TGTGCCAGCTCGCCCGGCTCCGCTTACGAGCAGTACTTC; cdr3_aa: CASSPGSAYEQYF
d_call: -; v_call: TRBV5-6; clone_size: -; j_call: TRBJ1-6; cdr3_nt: TGTGCCAGCAGCCCGGGACTATCACCCCTCCACTTT; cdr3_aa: CASSPGLSPLHF
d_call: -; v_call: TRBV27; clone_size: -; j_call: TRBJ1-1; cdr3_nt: TGTGCCAGCAGTTTACAAAAGGGACCTAACACTGAAGCTTTCTTT; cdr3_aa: CASSLQKGPNTEAFF
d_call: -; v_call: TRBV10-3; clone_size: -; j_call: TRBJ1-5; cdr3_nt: TGTGCCATCAGTGAGTCGACCACATCCCAGCCCCAGCATTTT; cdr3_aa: CAISESTTSQPQHF
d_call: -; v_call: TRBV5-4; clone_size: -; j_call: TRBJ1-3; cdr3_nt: TGTGCCAGCAGCTTGGCCGATGGGAACACCATATATTTT; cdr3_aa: CASSLADGNTIYF
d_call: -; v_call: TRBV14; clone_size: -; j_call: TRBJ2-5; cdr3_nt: TGTGCCAGCAGCCCCCGAAGGGGGACGGAGACCCAGTACTTC; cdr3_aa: CASSPRRGTETQYF
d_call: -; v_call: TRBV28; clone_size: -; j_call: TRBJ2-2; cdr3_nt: TGTGCCAGCAGTTTGAACCCCGTGGACGGGGAGCTGTTTTTT; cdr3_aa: CASSLNPVDGELFF
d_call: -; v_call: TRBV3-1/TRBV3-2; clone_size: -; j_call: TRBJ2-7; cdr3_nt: TGTGCCAGCAGCCCCGTACTAGCTACCAGATTCTACGAGCAGTACTTC; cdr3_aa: CASSPVLATRFYEQYF
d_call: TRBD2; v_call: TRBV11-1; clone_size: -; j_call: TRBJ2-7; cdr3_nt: TGTGCCAGCAGCTACGATACTAGCGGCTACGAGCAGTACTTC; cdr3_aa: CASSYDTSGYEQYF
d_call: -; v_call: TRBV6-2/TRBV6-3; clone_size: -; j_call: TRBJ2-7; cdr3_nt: TGTGCCAGCAGCCAGAGCTACGAGCAGTACTTC; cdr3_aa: CASSQSYEQYF
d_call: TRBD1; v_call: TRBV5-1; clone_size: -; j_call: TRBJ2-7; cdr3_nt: TGCGCCAGCAGCTTGGGGACAGGACCCTTCTACGAGCAGTACTTC; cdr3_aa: CASSLGTGPFYEQYF
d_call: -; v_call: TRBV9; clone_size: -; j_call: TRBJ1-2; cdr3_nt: TGTGCCAGCAGCGCCGCCGTGGGAGGGGGGTATGGCTACACCTTC; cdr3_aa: CASSAAVGGGYGYTF
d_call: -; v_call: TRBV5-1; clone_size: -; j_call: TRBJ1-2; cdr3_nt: TGCGCCAGCAGCGCCCAAGGGGCGCAGGGCTATGGCTACACCTTC; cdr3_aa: CASSAQGAQGYGYTF
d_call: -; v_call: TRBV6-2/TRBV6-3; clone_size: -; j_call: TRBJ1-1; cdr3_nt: TGTGCCAGCAGTTGGGACCGGGGCGCAGGGGCCTATGAAGCTTTCTTT; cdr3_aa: CASSWDRGAGAYEAFF
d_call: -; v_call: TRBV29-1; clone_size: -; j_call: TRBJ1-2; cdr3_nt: TGCAGCGTTGAAACCCTGGGGGACCTTAACTATGGCTACACCTTC; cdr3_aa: CSVETLGDLNYGYTF